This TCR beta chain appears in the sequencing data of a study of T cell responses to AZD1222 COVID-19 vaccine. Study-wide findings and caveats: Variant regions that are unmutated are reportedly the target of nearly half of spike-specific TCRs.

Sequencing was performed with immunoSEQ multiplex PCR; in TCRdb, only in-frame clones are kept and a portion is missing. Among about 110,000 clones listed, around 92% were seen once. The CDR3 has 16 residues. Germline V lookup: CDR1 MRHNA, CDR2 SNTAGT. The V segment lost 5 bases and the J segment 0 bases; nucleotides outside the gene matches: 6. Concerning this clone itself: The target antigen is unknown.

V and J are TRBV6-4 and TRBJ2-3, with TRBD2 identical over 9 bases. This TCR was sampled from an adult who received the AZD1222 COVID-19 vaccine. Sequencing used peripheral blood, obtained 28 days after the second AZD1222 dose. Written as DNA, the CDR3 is TGTGCCAGCAGTACCTCTAGCGGGAAGAGCACAGATACGCAGTATTTT. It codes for CASSTSSGKSTDTQYF.